One sample yielded the 5 T cell receptor beta chains listed below, sequenced in a study of cytomegalovirus exposure and HLA in healthy donors. The PCR employed 60 Vbeta primers together with 13 Jbeta primers. Assay: immunoSEQ multiplex PCR; the TCRdb copy retains only in-frame clones and omits some. The sample gives over 80,000 clones, roughly four fifths of which show up once; under 5.5% is in the top ten. Source material: PBMCs. Receptors originate from a man aged 35 to 55 in good health and CMV-seropositive.

The chain uses TRBV4-1 and TRBJ2-1; TRBD2 agrees at 8 bases. This CDR3 has 15 residues. Germline assignment: CDR1 MGHRA and CDR2 YSYEKL. V dropped 4 bases and J dropped 10; count of bases not matched to a gene: 12. The CDR3 loop is CASSPSTGGPWEQFF. Here the CDR3 DNA reads TGCGCCAGCAGCCCCTCGACGGGAGGGCCCTGGGAGCAGTTCTTC.

The chain has TRBV11-2 and TRBJ2-7, with D uncertain. Per the germline V gene, CDR1 is SGHAT and CDR2 is FQNNGV. CDR3 length: 15 residues. The V gene lost 1 base and the J gene lost 0 bases, with 10 bases spanning the gap. The CDR3 DNA reads as TGTGCCAGCAGCTTAGGTCGCGGCAGCTCCTACGAGCAGTACTTC. Its protein product is CASSLGRGSSYEQYF.

The V gene is TRBV7-3, the J gene TRBJ2-1, with D tentatively TRBD2 (6 bases). V was clipped by 0 bases and J by 6 bases, with 6 bases between them. The germline gives CDR1 SGHTA, CDR2 FQGTGA. The CDR3 extends over 13 amino acids. The CDR3 nucleotides are TGTGCCAGCAGCTTAACGGGGGGCAATGAGCAGTTCTTC. Residues: CASSLTGGNEQFF.

The J gene is TRBJ2-7, the V gene TRBV6-1; weak D call: TRBD2 (5 bases). Trimming removed 7 bases at V and 6 bases at J, with 10 bases between. The CDR3 length is 11 residues. Germline CDR1 and CDR2: MNHNS and SASEGT. The CDR3 coding sequence is TGTGCCAGCACTAGCAGCGTCGAGCAGTACTTC. This encodes CASTSSVEQYF.

The J gene is TRBJ1-2, the V gene TRBV18, with D perhaps matching TRBD1 (5 bases). The CDR3 is 14 amino acids. V was clipped by 6 bases and J by 6 bases, with 17 bases between them. Germline V gene sequence: CDR1 KGHSH, CDR2 LQKENI. CDR3 nucleotide sequence: TGTGCCAGCTCGTCCGCGGGACGATATGATGGCTACACCTTC. Protein: CASSSAGRYDGYTF.